The rows below give T cell receptor beta chains drawn from one sample of a study of blood T cell repertoires in COVID-19. Generated by immunoSEQ multiplex PCR, the TCRdb table keeps only in-frame clones and is missing some. The sample includes roughly 200,000 clones, roughly 86% of them seen just once. The sample was PBMCs or T cells enriched from blood (not recorded which). The receptors come from a man in his forties with acute COVID-19. The CDR3 runs from the conserved cysteine through the conserved F or W. A D gene is named only where the DNA matches it firmly. The size of a clone is reported for some rows only, either as once, few or many, or as a class for expanded clones.

CDR3 protein: CASSLVDRGLGAFF
CDR3 DNA: TGTGCCAGCAGCTTGGTCGACAGGGGGCTCGGGGCTTTCTTT
V gene: TRBV7-9
D gene: TRBD1
J gene: TRBJ1-1
clone size: .

CDR3 protein: CASSDLLWTANQPQHF
CDR3 DNA: TGTGCCAGCAGTGACCTGCTTTGGACAGCAAATCAGCCCCAGCATTTT
V gene: TRBV6-1
D gene: .
J gene: TRBJ1-5
clone size: once

CDR3 protein: CASTRTDGAPFYEQYF
CDR3 DNA: TGTGCCAGCACCCGGACAGATGGCGCTCCATTCTACGAGCAGTACTTC
V gene: TRBV28
D gene: .
J gene: TRBJ2-7
clone size: .

CDR3 protein: CASSLTTQETQYF
CDR3 DNA: TGTGCCAGCAGTTTAACTACACAAGAGACCCAGTACTTC
V gene: TRBV12-3/TRBV12-4
D gene: .
J gene: TRBJ2-5
clone size: .

CDR3 protein: CASSDRFSRPYNEQFF
CDR3 DNA: TGTGCCAGCAGCGACAGGTTCTCCCGACCCTACAATGAGCAGTTCTTC
V gene: TRBV7-2
D gene: .
J gene: TRBJ2-1
clone size: .

CDR3 protein: CASSLREETQYF
CDR3 DNA: TGTGCCAGCAGTTTACGGGAGGAGACCCAGTACTTC
V gene: TRBV12-3/TRBV12-4
D gene: .
J gene: TRBJ2-5
clone size: .

CDR3 protein: CASSPSGTGGEKLFF
CDR3 DNA: TGTGCCAGCAGCCCCTCCGGGACAGGCGGTGAAAAACTGTTTTTT
V gene: TRBV7-2
D gene: TRBD1
J gene: TRBJ1-4
clone size: .

CDR3 protein: CASSLLGSPLHF
CDR3 DNA: TGTGCCAGCAGTTTACTCGGGTCACCCCTCCACTTT
V gene: TRBV27
D gene: .
J gene: TRBJ1-6
clone size: once

CDR3 protein: CASSSLRHQSGGINEQFF
CDR3 DNA: TGTGCCAGCAGCTCACTACGGCACCAGTCAGGGGGGATCAATGAGCAGTTCTTC
V gene: TRBV11-2
D gene: .
J gene: TRBJ2-1
clone size: .

CDR3 protein: CASSNKGRGKSSYNEQFF
CDR3 DNA: TGTGCCAGCTCCAATAAGGGGCGGGGGAAGAGCTCCTACAATGAGCAGTTCTTC
V gene: TRBV18
D gene: TRBD2
J gene: TRBJ2-1
clone size: .

CDR3 protein: CASSLVFEVVEQYF
CDR3 DNA: TGTGCCAGCAGCTTAGTTTTTGAGGTCGTGGAGCAGTACTTC
V gene: TRBV11-2
D gene: .
J gene: TRBJ2-7
clone size: .

CDR3 protein: CAWSIYPGQLDEQYF
CDR3 DNA: TGTGCCTGGAGTATCTACCCGGGACAGCTTGACGAGCAGTACTTC
V gene: TRBV30
D gene: TRBD1
J gene: TRBJ2-7
clone size: .

CDR3 protein: CSVDRGGNTEAFF
CDR3 DNA: TGCAGCGTAGACAGGGGAGGGAACACTGAAGCTTTCTTT
V gene: TRBV29-1
D gene: TRBD1
J gene: TRBJ1-1
clone size: .

CDR3 protein: CASSPVSARDTQYF
CDR3 DNA: TGTGCCAGCAGCCCCGTCAGTGCAAGAGATACGCAGTATTTT
V gene: TRBV5-6
D gene: .
J gene: TRBJ2-3
clone size: .

CDR3 protein: CASSFTPGGGKAAGYTF
CDR3 DNA: TGTGCCAGCAGCTTCACTCCTGGGGGCGGAAAGGCAGCCGGCTACACCTTC
V gene: TRBV13
D gene: .
J gene: TRBJ1-2
clone size: .

CDR3 protein: CASSEKQTGHGYEQYF
CDR3 DNA: TGTGCCAGCAGCGAGAAGCAGACAGGGCACGGTTACGAGCAGTACTTC
V gene: TRBV9
D gene: TRBD1
J gene: TRBJ2-7
clone size: .

CDR3 protein: CARSERQGGQPQHF
CDR3 DNA: TGTGCCAGAAGTGAAAGGCAGGGAGGGCAGCCCCAGCATTTT
V gene: TRBV5-3
D gene: .
J gene: TRBJ1-5
clone size: .

CDR3 protein: CASSVGGRINYGYTF
CDR3 DNA: TGTGCCAGCAGCGTAGGGGGCAGGATAAACTATGGCTACACCTTC
V gene: TRBV9
D gene: .
J gene: TRBJ1-2
clone size: .

CDR3 protein: CANSRGNYGYTF
CDR3 DNA: TGTGCCAACTCTAGGGGGAACTATGGCTACACCTTC
V gene: TRBV6-5
D gene: .
J gene: TRBJ1-2
clone size: few

CDR3 protein: CASSLTDTGELFF
CDR3 DNA: TGTGCCAGCAGTTTAACGGACACCGGGGAGCTGTTTTTT
V gene: TRBV28
D gene: .
J gene: TRBJ2-2
clone size: .

CDR3 protein: CASSLEGAYNEQFF
CDR3 DNA: TGTGCCAGCAGTTTGGAAGGGGCCTACAATGAGCAGTTCTTC
V gene: TRBV28
D gene: .
J gene: TRBJ2-1
clone size: once

CDR3 protein: CASSQGYLGGFYEQYF
CDR3 DNA: TGTGCCAGCAGCCAAGGGTACTTAGGGGGCTTCTACGAGCAGTACTTC
V gene: TRBV3-1/TRBV3-2
D gene: TRBD1
J gene: TRBJ2-7
clone size: .

CDR3 protein: CASSLGDSSGNTIYF
CDR3 DNA: TGTGCCAGCAGCTTAGGGGACTCCTCTGGAAACACCATATATTTT
V gene: TRBV11-3
D gene: .
J gene: TRBJ1-3
clone size: .